The 18 T cell receptor beta chains below come from one sample, sequenced in a study of T cells in Graves' hyperthyroidism and ophthalmopathy. RNA transcripts served as the template for amplifying TCR beta CDR3 regions. First-round RT-PCR of the TCR CDR3 relied on the HTBI primer set. TCRdb fed the multiplex PCR reads into MiXCR, producing one record per CDR3 protein. Of around 350,000 distinct CDR3 sequences listed, over 12% are singletons. Sequences were obtained from blood. The origin of the receptors is a woman aged 55-75 years with Graves' ophthalmopathy.

The rearrangement links TRBV5-1 to TRBJ1-2, with a weak D call TRBD1 (6 bases). Germline-derived CDR1 and CDR2 are SGHRS and YFSETQ. The CDR3 runs to 14 residues. V dropped 2 bases and J dropped 6 bases, with 14 bases sitting between them. The CDR3 is CASSFQQGINGYTF. In nucleotides, the CDR3 is TGCGCCAGCAGCTTTCAACAGGGAATCAATGGCTACACCTTC.

This chain links TRBV11-2 with TRBJ1-2; D ambiguous. Germline-derived CDR1 and CDR2 are SGHAT and FQNNGV. Trimming removed 4 bases at V and 3 bases at J, with 9 bases between. The CDR3 runs 13 residues. This chain's CDR3 is CASSSDPYYGYTF. The CDR3 DNA follows: TGTGCCAGCAGCTCCGACCCCTACTATGGCTACACCTTC.

This chain links TRBV29-1 with TRBJ2-3; 10 bases are a match to TRBD2. The CDR3 is 13 residues long. Germline V gene sequence: CDR1 SQVTM, CDR2 ANQGSEA. The junction had 3 bases not matched to a gene; V was cut back by 7 bases and J by 2 bases. In DNA, the CDR3 is TGCAGCGGGGGGACTAGCGACACAGATACGCAGTATTTT. The encoded protein is CSGGTSDTDTQYF.

This clonotype came up many times. The gene calls are TRBV2 and TRBJ2-5, with no clear D. CDR1 is SNHLY and CDR2 is FYNNEI in the germline V gene. CDR3 size: 14 residues. V was clipped by 6 bases and J by 2 bases, with 13 bases between them. This CDR3 is CASRDRTIQETQYF. CDR3 in DNA: TGTGCCAGCAGGGACCGGACGATTCAAGAGACCCAGTACTTC.

This chain connects TRBV7-8 to TRBJ2-6, with D unresolved. CDR3 length: 15 amino acids. Germline CDR1 and CDR2: SGHVS and FQNEAQ. Trimming took off 0 bases at V and 0 bases at J, with 3 bases between the two ends. The CDR3, as DNA: TGTGCCAGCAGCTTAGCCCACTCTGGGGCCAACGTCCTGACTTTC. Translated: CASSLAHSGANVLTF.

This clonotype was found a few times. The rearrangement uses TRBV7-6 and TRBJ2-2; 8 bases map to TRBD2. This CDR3 has 15 residues. The germline gives CDR1 SGHVS, CDR2 FNYEAQ. With 3 bases clipped from V and 6 bases from J, the junction kept 6 bases outside the gene matches. The CDR3 DNA is TGTGCCAGCAGCTTTCGTCGGGAGGGCGCCGGGGAGCTGTTTTTT. It encodes CASSFRREGAGELFF.

This clonotype was seen a few times. This chain connects TRBV3-1 to TRBJ1-2, with a weak D call TRBD1 (5 bases). The CDR3 contains 14 residues. Trimming shortened V by 2 bases and J by 0 bases, and 7 bases separated the two germline ends. Germline V gene lookup returns CDR1 LGHDT and CDR2 YNNKEL (reference sequence). The CDR3 nucleotides read TGTGCCAGCAGCCAACCAGGGTCTAACTATGGCTACACCTTC. Translated: CASSQPGSNYGYTF.

The table lists this clonotype with a few counts. V gene TRBV7-8 combines with J gene TRBJ2-1; 8 bases match TRBD1. The CDR3 has 13 residues. Germline trimming cut 5 bases from V and 12 bases from J; bases unmatched to any gene: 9. The germline V gene encodes CDR1 SGHVS and CDR2 FQNEAQ. CDR3 DNA: TGTGCCAGCAGCCCGACAGGGGTGGGAGGGCAGTTCTTC. It encodes CASSPTGVGGQFF. Filled out from reference TRBV7-8 and TRBJ2-1, the complete variable domain reads GAGVSQSPRYKVAKRGQDVALRCDPISGHVSLFWYQQALGQGPEFLTYFQNEAQLDKSGLPSDRFFAERPEGSVSTLKIQRTQQEDSAVYLCASSPTGVGGQFFGPGTRLTVL.

This clonotype has at least ten counts. The V gene is TRBV28, the J gene TRBJ2-1; the match to TRBD2 covers 13 bases. Germline V gene data show CDR1 as MDHEN and CDR2 as SYDVKM. The V segment lost 7 bases and the J segment 9 bases; nucleotides outside the gene matches: 9. The CDR3 sequence is 15 residues long. This chain's CDR3 is CASKGLAGVEGEQFF. The CDR3 DNA is TGTGCCAGCAAAGGACTAGCGGGAGTCGAGGGTGAGCAGTTCTTC.

For this clonotype: Given a much more abundant clone one base away, this may be a read error. The chain uses TRBV20-1 and TRBJ2-2, with D perhaps TRBD2 (6 bases). The CDR3 is made up of 14 amino acids. CDR1 is DFQATT and CDR2 is SNEGSKA in the germline V gene (reference sequence). The CDR3 protein is CRARMGGNTGELFF. CDR3 nucleotide sequence: TGCAGGGCTAGAATGGGAGGGAACACCGGGGAGCTGTTTTTT.

The V gene is TRBV5-1, the J gene TRBJ1-1; no clear D gene. Germline V gives CDR1 SGHRS, CDR2 YFSETQ. Trimming left V 4 bases short and J 1 base short, with 14 bases between. The CDR3 contains 15 residues. In DNA, the CDR3 is TGCGCCAGCAGCCCGGAGGCCCCGGCGAACACTGAAGCTTTCTTT. Protein sequence: CASSPEAPANTEAFF.

The chain joins TRBV5-6 to TRBJ2-2; TRBD1 is a possible D gene (5 bases). The ends were cut back, 1 base at V and 14 bases at J, with 18 bases in the middle. The V gene's germline CDR1 is SGHDT and CDR2 YYEEEE. The CDR3 sequence is 14 residues long. The CDR3 DNA sequence: TGTGCCAGCAGCTTGAGTAGGCGACTCCAGGGACTGTTTTTT. Amino acid sequence: CASSLSRRLQGLFF. The whole variable domain, remainder taken from reference TRBV5-6 and TRBJ2-2, is DAGVTQSPTHLIKTRGQQVTLRCSPKSGHDTVSWYQQALGQGPQFIFQYYEEEERQRGNFPDRFSGHQFPNYSSELNVNALLLGDSALYLCASSLSRRLQGLFFGEGSRLTVL.

This clonotype was found many times. The V gene is TRBV28, the J gene TRBJ2-4, with 8 bases fitting TRBD1. The CDR3 totals 13 residues. Germline values: CDR1 MDHEN, CDR2 SYDVKM. V trimming: 5 bases; J trimming: 7 bases; junction bases outside the gene matches: 4. Written as DNA, the CDR3 is TGTGCCAGCAGTACCCCAGGGGGCAACATTCAGTACTTC. It yields the protein CASSTPGGNIQYF.

The sample holds many counts of this clonotype. V gene TRBV5-1 combines with J gene TRBJ1-1, with D possibly being TRBD1 (5 bases). The CDR3 contains 15 residues. The germline V gene encodes CDR1 SGHRS and CDR2 YFSETQ. The V gene lost 3 bases and the J gene lost 4 bases, with 16 bases spanning the gap. CDR3 amino acids: CASSSGTRILTEAFF. CDR3 nucleotide sequence: TGCGCCAGCAGCTCGGGGACTCGGATCCTCACTGAAGCTTTCTTT.

The genes are TRBV6-1 and TRBJ2-7; perhaps TRBD2 as D (5 bases). CDR1 MNHNS and CDR2 SASEGT come from the germline V gene. Trimming removed 7 bases from V and 9 bases from J, with 22 bases in between. CDR3 length: 14 residues. DNA for the CDR3: TGTGCCAGCATCCAACTAGGTTTCCCTTCTCGGCAGTACTTC. Its translation is CASIQLGFPSRQYF.

There are a few counts of this clonotype. The V gene is TRBV20-1, the J gene TRBJ1-3; D is undetermined. Trimming cost V 6 bases and J 4 bases, with 13 bases left between them. Germline V gene sequence: CDR1 DFQATT, CDR2 SNEGSKA (reference sequence). The CDR3 loop spans 13 amino acids. The CDR3 sequence is CSARRISGNTIYF. The CDR3 coding sequence is TGCAGTGCCCGGCGGATTTCAGGAAACACCATATATTTT.

A note on this clonotype: This may arise from a read error, as a much more abundant clone is one base away. The CDR3 loop is CASRPSTGEQYF. Written as DNA, the CDR3 is TGTGCCAGCAGACCTTCGACAGGGGAGCAGTACTTC. The rearrangement uses TRBV27 and TRBJ2-7, with TRBD1 identical over 7 bases. Germline-derived CDR1 and CDR2 are MNHEY and SMNVEV (reference sequence). This CDR3 contains 12 residues. The trim removed 6 bases at V and 7 bases at J, leaving 6 bases unmatched.

This clonotype was counted a few times. The chain recombines TRBV9 with TRBJ2-1, with unresolved D. CDR1 is SGDLS, CDR2 YYNGEE, per germline. This CDR3 is 13 amino acids long. Between the trimmed V and J ends, which lost 0 bases and 5 bases, there was a span of 6 bases. CDR3 protein: CASSVGVDNEQFF. In DNA, the CDR3 is TGTGCCAGCAGCGTAGGGGTCGACAATGAGCAGTTCTTC.